What follows are 26 T cell receptor beta chains derived from one specimen sequenced in a study of beta chain features in type 1 diabetes. Expressed TCRB transcripts were sequenced after all isolated RNA was converted to cDNA. Method: immunoSEQ multiplex PCR; TCRdb's copy keeps in-frame clones and lacks some. The repertoire holds some 900,000 clones, around a sixth seen once, with 0.02% to 0.025% in the top ten. Material: naive CD4+ T cells from blood. These receptors came from a woman aged 18-35 years in good health.

This clone has a handful of counts. The V call is TRBV18, the J call TRBJ2-7; 10 bases are a match to TRBD2. V dropped 4 bases and J dropped 7; count of bases not matched to a gene: 10. Germline V gives CDR1 KGHSH, CDR2 LQKENI. The CDR3 is 15 residues long. CDR3 in amino acids: CASSRGLAERWEQYF. CDR3 DNA sequence: TGTGCCAGCTCACGCGGACTAGCGGAGCGTTGGGAGCAGTACTTC.

The rearrangement joins TRBV5-1 to TRBJ2-6; D is unclear. Germline values: CDR1 SGHRS, CDR2 YFSETQ. The CDR3 extends over 14 amino acids. Trimming left V 4 bases short and J 1 base short, with 6 bases between. CDR3 sequence reads: CASSDTSGANVLTF. In DNA form, the CDR3 reads TGCGCCAGCAGCGATACATCTGGGGCCAACGTCCTGACTTTC.

V and J are TRBV27 and TRBJ1-1, with TRBD1 as a possible D gene (6 bases). This CDR3 is 15 amino acids long. The V and J ends lost 3 bases and 3 bases respectively, with 14 bases between them. Germline loops: CDR1 MNHEY, CDR2 SMNVEV (reference sequence). CDR3 DNA: TGTGCCAGCAGTTTCAGGGGCACCAGGGACACTGAAGCTTTCTTT. It translates to CASSFRGTRDTEAFF.

V is TRBV28 and J is TRBJ2-3; 8 nucleotides align to TRBD1. From germline, CDR1 is MDHEN and CDR2 SYDVKM. This CDR3 has 14 amino acids. V lost 1 base, J lost 6 bases, and 3 bases stayed unmatched. Here the CDR3 reads CASSLSTGVDTQYF. CDR3 nucleotides: TGTGCCAGCAGTTTATCGACAGGGGTGGATACGCAGTATTTT.

This clone was counted a few times. This chain uses TRBV18 with TRBJ2-1; D is uncertain. This CDR3 has 12 amino acids. V shed 2 bases and J shed 8 bases, with 7 bases lying between them. The germline gives CDR1 KGHSH, CDR2 LQKENI. The CDR3 sequence: CASSPIGDEQFF. In DNA form, the CDR3 reads TGTGCCAGCTCACCAATCGGAGATGAGCAGTTCTTC.

This clone was detected a few times. The rearrangement links TRBV5-1 to TRBJ1-1; D is unresolved. V dropped 4 bases and J dropped 1 base, with 11 bases sitting between them. The V gene's germline CDR1 is SGHRS and CDR2 YFSETQ. This CDR3 region has 14 residues. The CDR3 sequence is CASSAPGKNTEAFF. In DNA, the CDR3 is TGCGCCAGCAGCGCACCGGGGAAGAACACTGAAGCTTTCTTT.

This clone was recorded a few times. This chain uses TRBV15 with TRBJ2-5; D remains unclear. The V and J ends lost 5 bases and 4 bases respectively, with 26 bases between them. Germline CDR1 and CDR2: LNHNV and YYDKDF (reference sequence). The length of the CDR3 is 18 residues. CDR3 nucleotides: TGTGCCACCAGCTCAGATCTAAGCGTATTACGGACCTCAGAGACCCAGTACTTC. This codes for CATSSDLSVLRTSETQYF. Using reference TRBV15 and TRBJ2-5 for the parts outside the CDR3, the full variable domain is DAMVIQNPRYQVTQFGKPVTLSCSQTLNHNVMYWYQQKSSQAPKLLFHYYDKDFNNEADTPDNFQSRRPNTSFCFLDIRSPGLGDTAMYLCATSSDLSVLRTSETQYFGPGTRLLVL.

This clone was picked up a small number of times. The chain recombines TRBV11-2 with TRBJ1-1, with D unresolved. Germline CDR1 reads SGHAT; CDR2 reads FQNNGV. Between the trimmed V and J ends, which lost 5 bases and 5 bases, there was a span of 12 bases. The CDR3 has 13 residues. The CDR3 DNA follows: TGTGCCAGCAGCCGAATTGGGGAAACTGAAGCTTTCTTT. This codes for CASSRIGETEAFF.

On this clone: Other DNA sequences in the sample encode the same CDR3. CDR3 sequence (DNA): TGTGCCAGCAGCGTAGTTGGCGGGAGCTCCTACAATGAGCAGTTCTTC. Translating it yields CASSVVGGSSYNEQFF. The chain is built from TRBV9 and TRBJ2-1, with 7 bases matching TRBD2. The CDR3 is 16 amino acids. After removal of 0 bases from V and 0 bases from J, the junction contained 3 bases not matched to a gene. The germline V gene encodes CDR1 SGDLS and CDR2 YYNGEE.

This clone has more than one count but fewer than ten. The chain has TRBV6-1 and TRBJ2-5; possibly TRBD1 for D (5 bases). V lost 4 bases, J lost 4 bases, and 10 bases lay in between. The germline gives CDR1 MNHNS, CDR2 SASEGT. CDR3 length: 13 residues. CDR3 coding DNA: TGTGCCAGCAGTGGAATCAGGGCAGAGACCCAGTACTTC. It encodes CASSGIRAETQYF.

The gene calls are TRBV18 and TRBJ2-5, with D maybe TRBD2 (6 bases). The V gene lost 0 bases and the J gene lost 3 bases, with 11 bases spanning the gap. The CDR3 runs 15 residues. The V gene's germline CDR1 is KGHSH and CDR2 LQKENI. The CDR3 is CASSPPRTTKETQYF. The CDR3 DNA reads TGTGCCAGCTCACCACCTCGGACTACCAAAGAGACCCAGTACTTC.

The rearrangement uses TRBV5-1 and TRBJ2-5; 9 nucleotides align to TRBD2. V lost 5 bases and J lost 5; bases outside the gene matches: 10. Germline CDR1 SGHRS, CDR2 YFSETQ. The CDR3 is 15 residues long. CDR3 region: CASRNSGRGEETQYF. CDR3 DNA: TGCGCCAGCAGAAATAGCGGGAGAGGAGAGGAGACCCAGTACTTC.

This clone has only one observation. The chain combines TRBV27 with TRBJ2-2; no reliable D call. This CDR3 is built from 16 residues. Germline values: CDR1 MNHEY, CDR2 SMNVEV (reference sequence). Trimming took off 4 bases at V and 0 bases at J, with 12 bases between the two ends. The CDR3 spells CASSSHRVTNTGELFF. The CDR3 DNA reads TGTGCCAGCAGTTCGCACCGGGTAACGAACACCGGGGAGCTGTTTTTT.

This clone was seen a few times. The chain uses TRBV6-5 and TRBJ2-1; no clear D gene. The V and J ends lost 0 bases and 5 bases respectively, with 8 bases between them. Germline V gene lookup returns CDR1 MNHEY and CDR2 SVGAGI. The CDR3 has 14 amino acids. CDR3 region: CASSYSSRDNEQFF. CDR3 nucleotides: TGTGCCAGCAGTTACTCTTCTAGAGACAATGAGCAGTTCTTC.

The chain recombines TRBV28 with TRBJ1-5; no definite D call. Trimming shortened V by 9 bases and J by 6 bases, and 12 bases separated the two germline ends. Per germline, CDR1 MDHEN and CDR2 SYDVKM. The CDR3 runs 12 residues. CDR3 sequence: CASARILQPQHF. CDR3 coding DNA: TGTGCCAGTGCCAGGATTCTTCAGCCCCAGCATTTT.

This clone was seen only a few times. CDR3 sequence: CASSLTIAGGNEQFF. The DNA for the CDR3 is TGCGCCAGCAGCTTGACCATAGCGGGAGGGAATGAGCAGTTCTTC. This chain joins TRBV5-1 and TRBJ2-1, with 11 positions matching TRBD2. Germline assignment: CDR1 SGHRS and CDR2 YFSETQ. CDR3 length: 15 amino acids. After removal of 1 base from V and 7 bases from J, the junction contained 4 bases not matched to a gene.

This clone was seen more than once but under ten times. V and J are TRBV25-1 and TRBJ2-5; D tentatively fits TRBD1 or TRBD2 (5 bases each). Germline V gene data show CDR1 as MGHDK and CDR2 as SYGVNS. CDR3 length: 15 residues. Trimming took 4 bases from V and 0 from J, leaving 12 bases between them. The DNA for the CDR3 is TGTGCCAGCAGTGTAAACCAGGGAGACCAAGAGACCCAGTACTTC. Its translation is CASSVNQGDQETQYF. The full variable domain, in which reference TRBV25-1 and TRBJ2-5 provide the parts outside the CDR3, is EADIYQTPRYLVIGTGKKITLECSQTMGHDKMYWYQQDPGMELHLIHYSYGVNSTEKGDLSSESTVSRIRTEHFPLTLESARPSHTSQYLCASSVNQGDQETQYFGPGTRLLVL.

The chain has TRBV6-6 and TRBJ2-7, with a possible D match to TRBD2 (6 bases). Trimming stripped 6 bases from V and 1 base from J, with 13 bases between. The V gene's germline CDR1 is MNHNY and CDR2 SVGAGI (reference sequence). The CDR3 sequence is 14 residues long. The CDR3 here is CASRLLGGSYEQYF. In nucleotides, the CDR3 is TGTGCCAGCAGGCTTCTCGGGGGTTCCTACGAGCAGTACTTC.

The chain combines TRBV7-2 with TRBJ2-1; D gene ambiguous. CDR1 and CDR2 (germline): SGHTA, FQGNSA. V dropped 1 base and J dropped 6 bases, with 4 bases sitting between them. This CDR3 is 12 amino acids long. CDR3 coding DNA: TGTGCCAGCAGCTTAGTATCCAATGAGCAGTTCTTC. This codes for CASSLVSNEQFF. Together with reference TRBV7-2 and TRBJ2-1, the CDR3 gives the full variable domain: GAGVSQSPSNKVTEKGKDVELRCDPISGHTALYWYRQSLGQGLEFLIYFQGNSAPDKSGLPSDRFSAERTGGSVSTLTIQRTQQEDSAVYLCASSLVSNEQFFGPGTRLTVL.

The gene calls are TRBV11-1 and TRBJ2-3, with D possibly matching TRBD2 (5 bases). This CDR3 spans 16 amino acids. V was cut by 0 bases and J by 6 bases, with 16 bases left in between. Germline CDR1 reads SGHAT; CDR2 reads FQDESV (reference sequence). The CDR3 coding sequence is TGTGCCAGCAGCTTAGCGCCCGGACTGGTTCTGGATACGCAGTATTTT. Protein: CASSLAPGLVLDTQYF.

The rearrangement links TRBV27 to TRBJ1-6; TRBD1 might be the D (6 bases). V lost 6 bases and J 7 bases, leaving 16 bases between the germline ends. CDR1 MNHEY and CDR2 SMNVEV come from the germline V gene (reference sequence). This CDR3 comprises 15 residues. The chain's CDR3 is CASRGQGGWNSPLHF. CDR3 sequence (DNA): TGTGCCAGCAGAGGGCAAGGGGGGTGGAATTCACCCCTCCACTTT.

In DNA, the CDR3 is TGCGCCAGCAGCCATAGACTAGCGGGAGATGACGAGCAGTACTTC. This gives the protein CASSHRLAGDDEQYF. V gene TRBV4-3 combines with J gene TRBJ2-7, with 12 bases lining up with TRBD2. The CDR3 runs to 15 residues. Germline CDR1 is LGHNA and CDR2 is YSLEER. J lost 5 bases, V lost 3 bases, and 5 bases had no gene match.

The genes are TRBV5-1 and TRBJ2-1; D is unresolved. Looked up from germline, CDR1 is SGHRS and CDR2 is YFSETQ. Between the trimmed V and J ends, which lost 5 bases and 2 bases, there was a span of 17 bases. The CDR3 has 16 residues. The chain's CDR3 is CASRDSGKLAYNEQFF. DNA for the CDR3: TGCGCCAGCAGGGATAGTGGGAAATTGGCCTACAATGAGCAGTTCTTC.

J is TRBJ1-5 and V is TRBV11-1; TRBD1 matches 9 bases. The junction had 5 bases not matched to a gene; V was cut back by 5 bases and J by 3 bases. This CDR3 is built from 15 residues. The germline V gene has CDR1 SGHAT and CDR2 FQDESV (reference sequence). Here the CDR3 reads CASSPGTGHNQPQHF. CDR3 DNA: TGTGCCAGCAGCCCCGGGACAGGGCACAATCAGCCCCAGCATTTT.

The sample holds a few counts of this clone. The chain couples TRBV29-1 to TRBJ2-3; possible D gene TRBD2, 5 bases. The ends were cut back, 8 bases at V and 2 bases at J, with 14 bases in the middle. The germline V gene has CDR1 SQVTM and CDR2 ANQGSEA. The CDR3 contains 13 residues. CDR3 coding DNA: TGCAGCCCCTGGAGACTAAACACAGATACGCAGTATTTT. It specifies CSPWRLNTDTQYF.

The chain joins TRBV19 to TRBJ2-1; 14 positions agree with TRBD2. The CDR3 runs 15 residues. CDR1 and CDR2 from the germline V gene are LNHDA and SQIVND (reference sequence). Losses at the gene ends were 5 bases for V and 7 bases for J; bases not matched to a gene: 4. The CDR3 region has the DNA TGTGCCAGTAGTTCCGGGACTAGCGGGAGTAATGAGCAGTTCTTC. Translating gives CASSSGTSGSNEQFF.